A single sample gave rise to the 22 T cell receptor beta chains below, sequenced in a study of T-cell reconstitution after alpha-beta-depleted transplantation in children. For TCRbeta, the library was prepared with unique molecular identifiers. TCRdb analysed the PCR reads with MiXCR anew, one entry per CDR3 protein. The sample comprises about 130,000 distinct CDR3 sequences, approximately 8.7% of which are singletons, and nearly 25% rests with the top ten. The specimen was PBMCs, mostly from graft donor cells, collected 180 days after TCRalphabeta/CD19-depleted stem cell transplant. These receptors all come from a girl less than two years old who had a stem cell transplant for combined immunodeficiency, so the T cells may come from the graft donor.

This clonotype has ten or more counts. The chain employs TRBV20-1 and TRBJ1-2; 8 positions agree with TRBD1. CDR1 is DFQATT and CDR2 is SNEGSKA in the germline V gene (reference sequence). CDR3 length: 14 residues. V gave up 4 bases and J gave up 2 bases; unmatched junction bases: 6. Written as DNA, the CDR3 is TGCAGTGCTATTCGAGGACAGGGAAACTATGGCTACACCTTC. Its translation is CSAIRGQGNYGYTF.

J is TRBJ2-1 and V is TRBV7-9; TRBD2 agrees at 9 bases. The CDR3 loop spans 17 amino acids. Germline-derived CDR1 and CDR2 are SEHNR and FQNEAQ (reference sequence). V shed 5 bases and J 0 bases; nucleotides not matched to a gene: 8. The CDR3 coding sequence is TGTGCCAGCAGCAACCTAGCGGGGAAAAGCTCCTACAATGAGCAGTTCTTC. Its protein is CASSNLAGKSSYNEQFF.

The genes are TRBV5-6 and TRBJ1-1; D is uncertain. Per germline, CDR1 SGHDT and CDR2 YYEEEE. V was trimmed by 0 bases and J by 4 bases, leaving 10 bases between them. CDR3 length equals 14 residues. CDR3 sequence: CASSLAAVGTEAFF. The CDR3 DNA is TGTGCCAGCAGCTTGGCGGCCGTGGGCACTGAAGCTTTCTTT.

The genes are TRBV20-1 and TRBJ1-2, with D uncertain. The CDR3 has 12 residues. The V end lost 8 bases, the J end lost 1 base, and 11 bases lay between the germline ends. The V gene's germline CDR1 is DFQATT and CDR2 SNEGSKA (reference sequence). CDR3 DNA sequence: TGCAGTACAACGGTGTTTAACTATGGCTACACCTTC. It yields the protein CSTTVFNYGYTF.

This clonotype was observed a handful of times. The V and J genes are TRBV29-1 and TRBJ2-1; TRBD2 agrees at 9 bases. V shed 3 bases, J shed 6 bases, and the junction held 9 bases outside the gene matches. Germline V gene sequence: CDR1 SQVTM, CDR2 ANQGSEA. The CDR3 runs to 15 residues. The CDR3, as DNA: TGCAGCGTTGACGGCGGGAGGGCCAAGGTCAATGAGCAGTTCTTC. Residues: CSVDGGRAKVNEQFF.

V gene TRBV5-6 combines with J gene TRBJ2-7; D is perhaps TRBD1 (6 bases). The V end lost 4 bases, the J end lost 3 bases, and 8 bases lay between the germline ends. This CDR3 contains 12 residues. Germline V CDR1 and CDR2: SGHDT, YYEEEE. CDR3 protein: CASSRTVYEQYF. In DNA form, the CDR3 reads TGTGCCAGCAGCCGGACAGTCTACGAGCAGTACTTC. Supplemented by reference TRBV5-6 and TRBJ2-7, the full variable domain reads DAGVTQSPTHLIKTRGQQVTLRCSPKSGHDTVSWYQQALGQGPQFIFQYYEEEERQRGNFPDRFSGHQFPNYSSELNVNALLLGDSALYLCASSRTVYEQYFGPGTRLTVT.

This clonotype was detected only a few times. The genes are TRBV27 and TRBJ1-2; the match to TRBD1 covers 9 bases. Per the germline V gene, CDR1 is MNHEY and CDR2 is SMNVEV (reference sequence). Trimming removed 4 bases from V and 5 bases from J; junction bases left unmatched: 5. The CDR3 has 14 amino acids. The CDR3: CASSSRTGEYGYTF. The CDR3 nucleotides are TGTGCCAGCAGTTCGAGGACAGGGGAATATGGCTACACCTTC.

The table lists this clonotype with a few counts. The chain carries TRBV2 and TRBJ1-1; 10 nucleotides align to TRBD1. This CDR3 has 15 residues. From germline, CDR1 is SNHLY and CDR2 FYNNEI. J was trimmed by 5 bases and V by 3 bases; bases with no gene match: 6. DNA for the CDR3: TGTGCCAGCAGTGAGCGGTGGACAGGGGGGACTGAAGCTTTCTTT. It codes for CASSERWTGGTEAFF.

This clonotype came up a few times. The chain links TRBV6-5 to TRBJ2-5; no definite D call. In germline, CDR1 is MNHEY, CDR2 SVGAGI. This CDR3 comprises 13 residues. The V end lost 2 bases, the J end lost 5 bases, and 9 bases lay between the germline ends. Here the CDR3 DNA reads TGTGCCAGCAGTTACGAGCATGCTGAGACCCAGTACTTC. Encoded protein: CASSYEHAETQYF.

There are a few counts of this clonotype. The CDR3 bases are TGTGCCAGCAGCCTTACTAGCAACAATGAGCAGTTCTTC. Protein product: CASSLTSNNEQFF. The rearrangement links TRBV3-1 to TRBJ2-1, with a possible D match to TRBD2 (6 bases). The ends were cut back, 4 bases at V and 5 bases at J, with 9 bases in the middle. Looked up from germline, CDR1 is LGHDT and CDR2 is YNNKEL (reference sequence). The CDR3 has 13 residues.

The chain links TRBV12-3 or TRBV12-4 to TRBJ2-5, with TRBD2 matching 9 bases. The CDR3 has 15 amino acids. Trimming took 3 bases from V and 1 from J; bases not matched to a gene: 3. The CDR3 loop reads CASSLASGAQETQYF. CDR3 DNA sequence: TGTGCCAGCAGTTTGGCTAGCGGGGCCCAAGAGACCCAGTACTTC.

This clonotype was detected only a few times. V usage is TRBV7-2 and J usage is TRBJ1-1; the D is unclear. Germline CDR1 SGHTA, CDR2 FQGNSA. Trimming stripped 6 bases from V and 3 bases from J, with 20 bases between. This CDR3 has 16 residues. The CDR3 DNA follows: TGTGCCAGCAGGACCGGAGGGCGGTACAGCGACACTGAAGCTTTCTTT. Translated: CASRTGGRYSDTEAFF.

V gene TRBV7-2 combines with J gene TRBJ2-7; D call uncertain. Germline assignment: CDR1 SGHTA and CDR2 FQGNSA. The CDR3 sequence is 14 residues long. Deletions cut 4 bases from V and 4 bases from J, with 14 bases between. In DNA form, the CDR3 reads TGTGCCAGCAGCTCCCTCGGACGGCTTTACGAGCAGTACTTC. Amino acid sequence: CASSSLGRLYEQYF.

There are a few counts of this clonotype. The chain recombines TRBV6-5 with TRBJ1-2, with 9 positions matching TRBD1. The V gene end was trimmed by 8 bases and the J gene end by 6 bases; junction bases not matched to a gene: 10. Per germline, CDR1 MNHEY and CDR2 SVGAGI. This CDR3 contains 14 residues. CDR3: CASRDRVLNHGYTF. The CDR3 bases are TGTGCCAGCCGGGACAGGGTTCTTAATCATGGCTACACCTTC.

The chain carries TRBV6-2 or TRBV6-3 and TRBJ2-1; 7 bases are a match to TRBD2. Germline loops: CDR1 MNHEY, CDR2 SVGEGT. The CDR3 extends over 13 amino acids. With 5 bases clipped from V and 4 bases from J, the junction kept 2 bases outside the gene matches. The DNA of the CDR3 is TGTGCCAGCAGTGGGACTACGTACAATGAGCAGTTCTTC. Residues: CASSGTTYNEQFF.

This clonotype turned up a few times. This chain connects TRBV12-3 or TRBV12-4 to TRBJ2-5; D perhaps matches TRBD2 (6 bases). The CDR3 is made up of 13 amino acids. V lost 5 bases, J lost 5 bases, and 12 bases lay in between. CDR3 loop: CASSGDWRETQYF. In DNA, the CDR3 is TGTGCCAGCAGTGGGGACTGGCGGGAGACCCAGTACTTC.

The chain carries TRBV29-1 and TRBJ2-5; D unclear. The V end lost 1 base, the J end lost 2 bases, and 5 bases lay between the germline ends. Germline CDR1 reads SQVTM; CDR2 reads ANQGSEA. The CDR3 runs 12 residues. The CDR3 spells CSVEARQETQYF. CDR3 DNA: TGCAGCGTTGAAGCCCGGCAAGAGACCCAGTACTTC.

This clonotype was found a few times. V and J are TRBV10-3 and TRBJ1-2, with D possibly TRBD1 on 5 matching bases. CDR1 and CDR2 (germline): ENHRY, SYGVKD. The CDR3 length is 12 residues. Trimming cost V 6 bases and J 4 bases, with 9 bases left between them. CDR3 nucleotides: TGTGCCATCAGCTCAGACAGCTATGGCTACACCTTC. Its translation: CAISSDSYGYTF.

This clonotype has only a few counts. The chain uses TRBV20-1 and TRBJ1-5; 9 bases fit TRBD1. The V and J ends lost 3 bases and 5 bases, in that order; junction bases with no gene match: 5. In germline, CDR1 is DFQATT, CDR2 SNEGSKA (reference sequence). The CDR3 sequence is 14 residues long. The CDR3 reads CSASDGTGHQPQHF. The DNA for the CDR3 is TGCAGTGCTAGTGACGGGACAGGGCATCAGCCCCAGCATTTT.

Only a few counts were recorded for this clonotype. The chain employs TRBV20-1 and TRBJ2-7; D possibly corresponds to TRBD1 (10 bases). Trimming removed 1 base at V and 3 bases at J, with 28 bases between. This CDR3 is 19 amino acids long. Germline-derived CDR1 and CDR2 are DFQATT and SNEGSKA (reference sequence). CDR3 region: CSARGRDWTGGLAGYEQYF. The CDR3 bases are TGCAGTGCTAGAGGGAGAGATTGGACAGGGGGACTAGCAGGCTACGAGCAGTACTTC.

The rearrangement joins TRBV20-1 to TRBJ2-3, with unresolved D. Germline CDR1 reads DFQATT; CDR2 reads SNEGSKA (reference sequence). CDR3 length: 14 residues. V lost 4 bases and J lost 1, with 12 bases in between. The chain's CDR3 is CSAKNSLGTDTQYF. The CDR3 DNA reads as TGCAGTGCTAAAAACTCCTTGGGCACAGATACGCAGTATTTT.

This clonotype has more than one count but fewer than ten. V is TRBV3-1 and J is TRBJ2-3; 9 nucleotides line up with TRBD2. V gave up 5 bases and J gave up 4 bases; unmatched junction bases: 7. CDR3 length: 15 amino acids. Germline lookup yields CDR1 LGHDT and CDR2 YNNKEL (reference sequence). CDR3 protein: CASSVISGRADTQYF. The DNA for the CDR3 is TGTGCCAGCAGCGTCATTAGCGGGAGAGCAGATACGCAGTATTTT.